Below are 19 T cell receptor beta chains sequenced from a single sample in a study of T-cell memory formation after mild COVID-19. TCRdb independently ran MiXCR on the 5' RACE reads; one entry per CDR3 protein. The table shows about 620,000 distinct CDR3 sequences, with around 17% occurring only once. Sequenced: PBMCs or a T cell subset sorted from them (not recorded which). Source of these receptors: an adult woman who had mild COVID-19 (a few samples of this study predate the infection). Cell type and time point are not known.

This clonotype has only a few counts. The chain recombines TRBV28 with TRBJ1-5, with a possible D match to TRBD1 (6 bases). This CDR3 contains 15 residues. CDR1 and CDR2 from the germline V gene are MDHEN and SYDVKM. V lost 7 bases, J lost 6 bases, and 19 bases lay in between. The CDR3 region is CASTYEGGRGQPQHF. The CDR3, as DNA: TGTGCCAGCACCTACGAGGGGGGGCGAGGTCAGCCCCAGCATTTT.

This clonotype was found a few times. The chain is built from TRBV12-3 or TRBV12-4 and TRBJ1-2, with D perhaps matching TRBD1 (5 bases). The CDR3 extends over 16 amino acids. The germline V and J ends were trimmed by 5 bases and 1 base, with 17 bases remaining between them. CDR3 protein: CASSRQGQGGNYGYTF. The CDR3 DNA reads TGTGCCAGCAGTCGTCAAGGACAAGGTGGTAACTATGGCTACACCTTC.

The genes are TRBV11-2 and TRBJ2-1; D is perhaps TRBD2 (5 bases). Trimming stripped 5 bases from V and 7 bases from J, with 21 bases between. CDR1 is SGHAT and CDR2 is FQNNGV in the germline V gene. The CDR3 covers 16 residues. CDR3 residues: CASSPYAGTDRNEQFF. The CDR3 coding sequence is TGTGCCAGCAGCCCATACGCGGGTACCGACCGAAATGAGCAGTTCTTC.

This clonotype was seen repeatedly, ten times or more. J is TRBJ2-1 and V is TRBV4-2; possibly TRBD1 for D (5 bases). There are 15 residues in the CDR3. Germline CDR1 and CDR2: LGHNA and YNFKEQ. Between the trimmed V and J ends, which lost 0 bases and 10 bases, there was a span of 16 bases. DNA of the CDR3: TGTGCCAGCAGCCAAGATAGGGGTACAAGTTCCGAGCAGTTCTTC. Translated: CASSQDRGTSSEQFF.

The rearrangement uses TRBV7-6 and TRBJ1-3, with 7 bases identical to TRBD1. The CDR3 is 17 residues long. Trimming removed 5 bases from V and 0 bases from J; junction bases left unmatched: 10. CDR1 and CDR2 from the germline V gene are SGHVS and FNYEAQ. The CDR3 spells CASSLPRQGGSGNTIYF. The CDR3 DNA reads TGTGCCAGCAGCCTACCCCGACAGGGTGGCTCTGGAAACACCATATATTTT.

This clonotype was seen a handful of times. Written as DNA, the CDR3 is TGTGCCAGCAGGACTAGCGGGGGATCTAGGAATGAGCAGTTCTTC. The encoded protein is CASRTSGGSRNEQFF. V usage is TRBV2 and J usage is TRBJ2-1; TRBD2 agrees at 12 bases. V dropped 6 bases and J dropped 7; count of bases not matched to a gene: 7. The CDR3 runs to 15 residues. Per germline, CDR1 SNHLY and CDR2 FYNNEI.

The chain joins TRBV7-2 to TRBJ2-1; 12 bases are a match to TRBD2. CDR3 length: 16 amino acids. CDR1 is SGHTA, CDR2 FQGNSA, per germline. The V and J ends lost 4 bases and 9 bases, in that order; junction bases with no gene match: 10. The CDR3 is CASSSNGLAGSSEQFF. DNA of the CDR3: TGTGCCAGCAGCTCGAACGGACTAGCGGGAAGTAGTGAGCAGTTCTTC.

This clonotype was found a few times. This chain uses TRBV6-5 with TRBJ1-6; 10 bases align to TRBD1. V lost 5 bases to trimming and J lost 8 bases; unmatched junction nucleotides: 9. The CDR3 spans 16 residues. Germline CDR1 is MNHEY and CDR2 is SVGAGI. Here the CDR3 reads CASSQIGTGAYSPLHF. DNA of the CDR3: TGTGCCAGCAGTCAGATAGGGACAGGGGCGTATTCACCCCTCCACTTT.

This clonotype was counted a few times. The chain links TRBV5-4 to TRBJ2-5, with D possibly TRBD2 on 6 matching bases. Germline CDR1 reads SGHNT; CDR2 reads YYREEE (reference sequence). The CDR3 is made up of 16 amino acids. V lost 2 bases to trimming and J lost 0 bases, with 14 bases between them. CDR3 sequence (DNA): TGTGCCAGCAGCTTTCCCGGGACTCAGTACCAAGAGACCCAGTACTTC. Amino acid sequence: CASSFPGTQYQETQYF.

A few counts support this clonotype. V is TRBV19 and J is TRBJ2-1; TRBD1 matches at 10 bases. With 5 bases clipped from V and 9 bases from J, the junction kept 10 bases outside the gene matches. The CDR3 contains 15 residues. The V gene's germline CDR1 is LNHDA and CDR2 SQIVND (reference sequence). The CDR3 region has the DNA TGTGCCAGTAGTTTGGGACAGGGGAACCAGGGTGAGCAGTTCTTC. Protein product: CASSLGQGNQGEQFF.

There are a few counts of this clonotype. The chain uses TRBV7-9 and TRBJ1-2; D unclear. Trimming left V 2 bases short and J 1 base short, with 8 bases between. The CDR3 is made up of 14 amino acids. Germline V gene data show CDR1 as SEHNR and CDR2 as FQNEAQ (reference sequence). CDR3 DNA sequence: TGTGCCAGCAGCTTACACAGCGTTAACTATGGCTACACCTTC. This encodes CASSLHSVNYGYTF.

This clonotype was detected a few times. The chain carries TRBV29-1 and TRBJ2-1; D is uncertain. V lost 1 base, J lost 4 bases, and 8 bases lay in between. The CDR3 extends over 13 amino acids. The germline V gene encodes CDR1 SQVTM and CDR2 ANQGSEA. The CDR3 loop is CSVEVTDYNEQFF. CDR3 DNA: TGCAGCGTTGAAGTGACGGATTACAATGAGCAGTTCTTC.

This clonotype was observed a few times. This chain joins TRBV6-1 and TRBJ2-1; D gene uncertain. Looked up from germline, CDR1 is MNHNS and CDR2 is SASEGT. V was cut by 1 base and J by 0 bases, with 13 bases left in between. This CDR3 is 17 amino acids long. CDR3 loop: CASSEGLPRSSYNEQFF. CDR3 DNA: TGTGCCAGCAGTGAAGGTCTACCTAGGAGCTCCTACAATGAGCAGTTCTTC.

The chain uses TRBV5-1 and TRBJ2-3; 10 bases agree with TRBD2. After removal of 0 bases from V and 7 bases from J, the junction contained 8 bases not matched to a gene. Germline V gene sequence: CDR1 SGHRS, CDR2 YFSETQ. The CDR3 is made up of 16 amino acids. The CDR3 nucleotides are TGCGCCAGCAGCTTGGTCCCTAGCGGGAGTTTGAATACGCAGTATTTT. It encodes CASSLVPSGSLNTQYF.

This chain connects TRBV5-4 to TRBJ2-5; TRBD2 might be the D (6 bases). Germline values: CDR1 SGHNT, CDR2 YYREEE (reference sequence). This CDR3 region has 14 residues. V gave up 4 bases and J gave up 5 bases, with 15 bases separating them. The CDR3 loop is CASSPGTREETQYF. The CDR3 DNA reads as TGTGCCAGCAGCCCCGGGACTCGCGAGGAGACCCAGTACTTC.

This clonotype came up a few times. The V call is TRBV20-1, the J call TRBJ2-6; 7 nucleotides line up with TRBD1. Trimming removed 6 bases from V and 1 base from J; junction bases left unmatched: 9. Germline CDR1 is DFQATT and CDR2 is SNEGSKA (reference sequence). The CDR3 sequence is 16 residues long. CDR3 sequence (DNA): TGCAGTGCCGCAGGGGGTGGCCTGTCTGGGGCCAACGTCCTGACTTTC. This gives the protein CSAAGGGLSGANVLTF.

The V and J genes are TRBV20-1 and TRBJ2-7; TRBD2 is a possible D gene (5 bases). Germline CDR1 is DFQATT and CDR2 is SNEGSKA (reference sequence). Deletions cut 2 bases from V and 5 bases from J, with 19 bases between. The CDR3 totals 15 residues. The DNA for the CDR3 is TGCAGTGCTAGATCACTACGCGGAGGTCCCCACGAGCAGTACTTC. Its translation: CSARSLRGGPHEQYF.

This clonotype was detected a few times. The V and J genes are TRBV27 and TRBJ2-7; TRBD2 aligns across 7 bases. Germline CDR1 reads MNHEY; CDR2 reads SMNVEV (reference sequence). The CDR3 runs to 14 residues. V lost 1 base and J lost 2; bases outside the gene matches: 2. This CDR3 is CASSLWEGAYEQYF. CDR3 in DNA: TGTGCCAGCAGTTTATGGGAGGGAGCCTACGAGCAGTACTTC.

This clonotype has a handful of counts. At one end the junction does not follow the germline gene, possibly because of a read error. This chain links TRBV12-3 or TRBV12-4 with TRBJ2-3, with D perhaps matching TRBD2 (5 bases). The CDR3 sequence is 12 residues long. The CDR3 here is CASSLGPDGGRF. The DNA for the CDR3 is TGTGCCAGCAGTTTGGGCCCGGATGGAGGTCGATTT.